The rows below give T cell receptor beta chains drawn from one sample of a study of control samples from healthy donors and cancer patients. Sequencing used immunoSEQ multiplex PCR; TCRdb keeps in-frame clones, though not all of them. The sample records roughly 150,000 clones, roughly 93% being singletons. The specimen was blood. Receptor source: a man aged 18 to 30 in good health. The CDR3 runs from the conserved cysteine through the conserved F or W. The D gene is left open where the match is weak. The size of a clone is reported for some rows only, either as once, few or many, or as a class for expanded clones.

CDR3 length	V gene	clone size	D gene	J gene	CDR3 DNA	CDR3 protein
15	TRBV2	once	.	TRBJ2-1	TGTGCCAGCAGTGAGGCCCGGAGCTCCTACAATGAGCAGTTCTTC	CASSEARSSYNEQFF
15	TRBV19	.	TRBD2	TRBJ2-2	TGTGCCAGTAGTAACCAGCGGGGGATAACGGGGGAGCTGTTTTTT	CASSNQRGITGELFF
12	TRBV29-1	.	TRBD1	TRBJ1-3	TGCAGCGTAACAGGGGCGGGAAACACCATATATTTT	CSVTGAGNTIYF
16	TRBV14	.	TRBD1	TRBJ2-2	TGTGCCAGCAGCCGATGGGACAGAGATTTCTCCGGGGAGCTGTTTTTT	CASSRWDRDFSGELFF
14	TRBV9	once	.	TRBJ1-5	TGTGCCAGCAGCGCCAATTCTGGTGCTCAGCCCCAGCATTTT	CASSANSGAQPQHF
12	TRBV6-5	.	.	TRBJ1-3	TGTGCCAGCAGACCGGACGGAAACACCATATATTTT	CASRPDGNTIYF
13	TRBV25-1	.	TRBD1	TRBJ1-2	TGTGCCAGCAGTGAAACAGGGGACTATGGCTACACCTTC	CASSETGDYGYTF
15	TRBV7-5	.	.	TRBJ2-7	TGTGCCAGAAGCTTAGGCCGACAGGCCTCCTACGAGCAGTACTTC	CARSLGRQASYEQYF
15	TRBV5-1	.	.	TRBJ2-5	TGCGCCAGCCTCCCAAATGGAGAGATCGGGGAGACCCAGTACTTC	CASLPNGEIGETQYF
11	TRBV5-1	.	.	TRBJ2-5	TGCGCCAGCAGCTTAATGGAGACCCAGTACTTC	CASSLMETQYF
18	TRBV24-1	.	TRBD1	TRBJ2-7	TGTGCCACCAGTGACCACGAGACAGGGGAGCGTCTCTCCTACGAGCAGTACTTC	CATSDHETGERLSYEQYF
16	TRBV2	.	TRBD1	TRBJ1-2	TGTGCCAGCAGTCCAGGGGGAAATATTGTTGGCTATGGCTACACCTTC	CASSPGGNIVGYGYTF
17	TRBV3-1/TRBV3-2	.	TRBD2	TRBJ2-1	TGTGCCAGCAGCCAAGAGGATAGCGGGGGCCATAACAATGAGCAGTTCTTC	CASSQEDSGGHNNEQFF
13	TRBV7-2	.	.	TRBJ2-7	TGTGCCAGCTCGGTGGATTTCGGCCGCGAGCAGTACTTC	CASSVDFGREQYF
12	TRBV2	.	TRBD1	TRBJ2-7	TGTGCCAGCATGGGACAGGGCCACGAGCAGTACTTC	CASMGQGHEQYF
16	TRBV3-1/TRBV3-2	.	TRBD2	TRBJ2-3	TGTGCCAGCAGCCAAGTTAGCGGGGGGGTTACAGATACGCAGTATTTT	CASSQVSGGVTDTQYF
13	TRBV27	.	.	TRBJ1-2	TGTGCCAGCAGTTTCGGAGGTAACTATGGCTACACCTTC	CASSFGGNYGYTF
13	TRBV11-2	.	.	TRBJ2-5	TGTGCCAGCAGCCCGGGAGCCCAAGAGACCCAGTACTTC	CASSPGAQETQYF
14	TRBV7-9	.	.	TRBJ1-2	TGTGCCAGCAGCTTAGCCCATTGGGAGAATGGCTACACCTTC	CASSLAHWENGYTF
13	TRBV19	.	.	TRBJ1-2	TGTGCCAGTAAAGTTTGGCTCAGTGATGGCTACACCTTC	CASKVWLSDGYTF
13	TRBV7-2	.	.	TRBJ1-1	TGTGCCAGCAGCTTAGGACAGAACACTGAAGCTTTCTTT	CASSLGQNTEAFF
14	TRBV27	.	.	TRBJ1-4	TGTGCCAGCAGTTTATCGAGGGGAGATGAAAAACTGTTTTTT	CASSLSRGDEKLFF
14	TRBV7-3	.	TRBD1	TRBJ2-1	TGTGCCAGCAGCTCGACAGGGGGCTACAATGAGCAGTTCTTC	CASSSTGGYNEQFF
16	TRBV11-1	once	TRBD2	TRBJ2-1	TGTGCCAGCAGCTGGGGTAGCGGGAGGGCCGTTATTGAGCAGTTCTTC	CASSWGSGRAVIEQFF
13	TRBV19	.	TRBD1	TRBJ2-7	TGTGCCAGTAGTTTCGGACAGGACTACGAGCAGTACTTC	CASSFGQDYEQYF
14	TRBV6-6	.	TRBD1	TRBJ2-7	TGTGCCAGCATTCGATCACAGGGGTTCAACGAGCAGTACTTC	CASIRSQGFNEQYF
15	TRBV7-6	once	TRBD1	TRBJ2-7	TGTGCCAGCAGCCCAAGGACAGGCTTGTCCTACGAGCAGTACTTC	CASSPRTGLSYEQYF